The text below deals with one T cell receptor (beta chain). This record comes from a study of T cell repertoires in cytomegalovirus infection. The CDR3 covers 14 residues. Germline-derived CDR1 and CDR2 are LNHDA and SQIVND (reference sequence). J gave up 7 bases and V 5 bases, and 8 bases lay outside the gene matches. Each CDR3 protein gets one entry after TCRdb re-called the reads with MiXCR. The table lists more than 400,000 distinct CDR3 sequences, about 25% of them singletons, with roughly an eighth in the top ten. Source material: PBMCs. The sequence was collected from a human donor in good health (CMV status not recorded). Some clones in this sample may be carry-over from other donors' samples. V and J are TRBV19 and TRBJ1-3; 7 nucleotides align to TRBD1. The CDR3 DNA is TGTGCCAGTAGTGCCTCGACAGGGATTAACACCATATATTTT. Protein product: CASSASTGINTIYF.